The 18 T cell receptor beta chains below all came from one sample that was sequenced in a study of blood T cell repertoires in COVID-19. Libraries were prepared by immunoSEQ multiplex PCR; TCRdb keeps only in-frame clonotypes and omits some of them. The table lists some 180,000 clones, 85% to 90% of them singletons. The source material was PBMCs or T cells enriched from blood (not recorded which). The source is a middle-aged man who had recovered from COVID-19.

The chain has TRBV19 and TRBJ2-1; TRBD1 matches 7 bases. V lost 4 bases and J lost 1; bases outside the gene matches: 4. The CDR3 runs to 15 residues. Germline CDR1 reads LNHDA; CDR2 reads SQIVND (reference sequence). CDR3: CASSRGQTSYNEQFF. CDR3 DNA: TGTGCCAGTAGTAGGGGACAGACTTCCTACAATGAGCAGTTCTTC.

The chain recombines TRBV9 with TRBJ1-6, with TRBD1 identical over 8 bases. Germline V gene data show CDR1 as SGDLS and CDR2 as YYNGEE. CDR3 size: 17 residues. V lost 0 bases to trimming and J lost 6 bases; unmatched junction nucleotides: 8. The CDR3 DNA sequence: TGTGCCAGCAGCGTAGGATGGGCAGGGACAGGTAATTCACCCCTCCACTTT. The encoded protein is CASSVGWAGTGNSPLHF.

The chain is built from TRBV9 and TRBJ1-1; no firm D call. V lost 0 bases, J lost 0 bases, and 9 bases lay in between. The germline V gene has CDR1 SGDLS and CDR2 YYNGEE. The CDR3 loop spans 15 amino acids. The CDR3: CASSVDSHMNTEAFF. The CDR3 DNA sequence: TGTGCCAGCAGCGTAGATAGCCATATGAACACTGAAGCTTTCTTT.

The chain recombines TRBV9 with TRBJ2-1, with 7 bases fitting TRBD2. The CDR3 is 14 amino acids. CDR1 and CDR2 from the germline V gene are SGDLS and YYNGEE. Germline trimming cut 3 bases from V and 10 bases from J; bases unmatched to any gene: 10. CDR3 DNA: TGTGCCAGCAGCGCAGACGGGGGGAGGGACGAGCAGTTCTTC. Residues: CASSADGGRDEQFF.

The chain recombines TRBV30 with TRBJ1-2, with 9 bases aligning to TRBD1. The germline gives CDR1 GTSNPN, CDR2 SVGIG (reference sequence). There are 17 residues in the CDR3. With 1 base clipped from V and 1 base from J, the junction kept 10 bases outside the gene matches. Here the CDR3 DNA reads TGTGCCTGGAGTGGGGAAGCCAGACAGGGGGGTAACTATGGCTACACCTTC. The encoded protein is CAWSGEARQGGNYGYTF.

This sequence joins TRBV7-9 and TRBJ2-7, with a tentative D call TRBD1 (5 bases). Germline V gives CDR1 SEHNR, CDR2 FQNEAQ (reference sequence). The CDR3 has 16 residues. V lost 5 bases and J 3 bases, leaving 20 bases between the germline ends. CDR3 DNA sequence: TGTGCCAGCAGCCCAACCCCAGACAGTGCCAGCTACGAGCAGTACTTC. This codes for CASSPTPDSASYEQYF.

The chain joins TRBV5-4 to TRBJ2-7; 8 nucleotides line up with TRBD1. The CDR3 totals 14 residues. Germline lookup yields CDR1 SGHNT and CDR2 YYREEE (reference sequence). V lost 4 bases to trimming and J lost 2 bases; unmatched junction nucleotides: 5. In nucleotides, the CDR3 is TGTGCCAGCAGCGTCGACAGGGGACCCTACGAGCAGTACTTC. Its translation is CASSVDRGPYEQYF.

This clone was detected ten times or more. This rearrangement joins TRBV4-2 to TRBJ1-5; TRBD1 is a possible D gene (6 bases). Per the germline V gene, CDR1 is LGHNA and CDR2 is YNFKEQ. The CDR3 is 15 amino acids. V was shortened by 4 bases and J by 4 bases, with 14 bases between the two germline ends. The CDR3 reads CASSLTDQGNQPQHF. CDR3 DNA: TGTGCCAGCAGCCTTACAGACCAGGGGAATCAGCCCCAGCATTTT.

V and J are TRBV10-3 and TRBJ2-7; D possibly corresponds to TRBD1 (7 bases). Germline V gene lookup returns CDR1 ENHRY and CDR2 SYGVKD. There are 18 residues in the CDR3. Trimming took off 0 bases at V and 3 bases at J, with 21 bases between the two ends. CDR3 sequence reads: CAISESWQGGPTDYEQYF. In DNA, the CDR3 is TGTGCCATCAGTGAGTCGTGGCAGGGGGGCCCAACGGACTACGAGCAGTACTTC.

The chain has TRBV5-1 and TRBJ1-1, with 7 bases fitting TRBD1. V dropped 4 bases and J dropped 1; count of bases not matched to a gene: 10. The CDR3 has 16 residues. Germline CDR1 reads SGHRS; CDR2 reads YFSETQ. CDR3 nucleotides: TGCGCCAGCAGCGTGATTCAGGGGGGTGGGAACACTGAAGCTTTCTTT. Translating it yields CASSVIQGGGNTEAFF.

V and J are TRBV19 and TRBJ1-6, with D possibly TRBD1 on 6 matching bases. V was pared by 3 bases and J by 7 bases, with 7 bases between. CDR1 LNHDA and CDR2 SQIVND come from the germline V gene (reference sequence). The CDR3 runs to 13 residues. DNA for the CDR3: TGTGCCAGTAGTATGGACAGCAATTCACCCCTCCACTTT. Its translation: CASSMDSNSPLHF.

The chain has TRBV19 and TRBJ2-3, with 9 nucleotides matching TRBD1. Trimming took 6 bases from V and 3 from J; bases not matched to a gene: 4. The CDR3 contains 14 residues. The germline V gene has CDR1 LNHDA and CDR2 SQIVND (reference sequence). For the CDR3, the DNA is TGTGCCAGTAGCGGGACAGGGTTTACAGATACGCAGTATTTT. Encoded protein: CASSGTGFTDTQYF.

The genes are TRBV11-2 and TRBJ1-4, with TRBD1 matching 7 bases. CDR3 length equals 14 residues. With V trimmed by 3 bases and J by 8 bases, 6 bases remained unmatched. Germline CDR1 reads SGHAT; CDR2 reads FQNNGV. The CDR3 is CASSFDRDTEKLFF. The CDR3 DNA follows: TGTGCCAGCAGCTTCGACAGGGACACCGAAAAACTGTTTTTT.

The V gene is TRBV7-8, the J gene TRBJ1-2; D not resolved. V was clipped by 1 base and J by 4 bases, with 7 bases between them. Germline V gene data show CDR1 as SGHVS and CDR2 as FQNEAQ. The CDR3 length is 13 residues. CDR3 in amino acids: CASSLDPVYGYTF. The CDR3 region has the DNA TGTGCCAGCAGCTTAGATCCAGTCTATGGCTACACCTTC.

The chain carries TRBV28 and TRBJ2-1, with 9 bases lining up with TRBD2. V lost 4 bases and J lost 6; bases outside the gene matches: 7. Germline lookup yields CDR1 MDHEN and CDR2 SYDVKM. This CDR3 has 15 residues. The CDR3 region has the DNA TGTGCCAGCAGTTCCATAGCGGGAGCCGTCAATGAGCAGTTCTTC. It specifies CASSSIAGAVNEQFF. Supplemented by reference TRBV28 and TRBJ2-1, the full variable domain reads DVKVTQSSRYLVKRTGEKVFLECVQDMDHENMFWYRQDPGLGLRLIYFSYDVKMKEKGDIPEGYSVSREKKERFSLILESASTNQTSMYLCASSSIAGAVNEQFFGPGTRLTVL.

This clone was detected a few times. The genes are TRBV3-1 (or the pseudogene TRBV3-2) and TRBJ1-2, with D possibly matching TRBD1 (5 bases). Germline loops: CDR1 LGHDT, CDR2 YNNKEL (reference sequence). The length of the CDR3 is 12 residues. The V end was cut by 3 bases, the J end by 6 bases, with 8 bases between. CDR3 protein: CASSHGGDGYTF. CDR3 DNA sequence: TGTGCCAGCAGCCATGGAGGGGATGGCTACACCTTC.

This clone was found once. The J gene is TRBJ2-5, the V gene TRBV24-1; D is ambiguous. The CDR3 contains 14 residues. The germline V and J ends were trimmed by 4 bases and 7 bases, with 15 bases remaining between them. Germline CDR1 KGHDR, CDR2 SFDVKD. The CDR3 spells CATSEVSVPGTQYF. CDR3 bases: TGTGCCACCAGTGAGGTGTCAGTCCCAGGGACCCAGTACTTC.

V usage is TRBV4-1 and J usage is TRBJ2-2, with TRBD2 identical over 12 bases. This CDR3 is built from 18 residues. Looked up from germline, CDR1 is MGHRA and CDR2 is YSYEKL. The V and J ends lost 0 bases and 4 bases, in that order; junction bases with no gene match: 6. The CDR3, as DNA: TGCGCCAGCAGCCAAGATTCGCCGACTAGCGGGGGCACCGGGGAGCTGTTTTTT. It translates to CASSQDSPTSGGTGELFF.